This T cell receptor beta chain was retrieved from a study of control samples from healthy donors and cancer patients. Sequenced by immunoSEQ multiplex PCR; TCRdb stores in-frame clones only, minus some. The table shows 45,000 to 60,000 clones, with just over 90% occurring only once. The germline gives CDR1 SNHLY, CDR2 FYNNEI. With V trimmed by 5 bases and J by 1 base, 3 bases remained unmatched. CDR3 length equals 15 residues. The clonotype was recovered from a man aged 25-45 years with colorectal cancer. Sequencing used PBMCs. V and J are TRBV2 and TRBJ2-2, with 8 bases aligning to TRBD2. In DNA, the CDR3 is TGTGCCAGCAGTCCGGGACTAGGGAACACCGGGGAGCTGTTTTTT. Encoded protein: CASSPGLGNTGELFF. Using reference TRBV2 and TRBJ2-2 for the parts outside the CDR3, the full variable domain is EPEVTQTPSHQVTQMGQEVILRCVPISNHLYFYWYRQILGQKVEFLVSFYNNEISEKSEIFDDQFSVERPDGSNFTLKIRSTKLEDSAMYFCASSPGLGNTGELFFGEGSRLTVL.